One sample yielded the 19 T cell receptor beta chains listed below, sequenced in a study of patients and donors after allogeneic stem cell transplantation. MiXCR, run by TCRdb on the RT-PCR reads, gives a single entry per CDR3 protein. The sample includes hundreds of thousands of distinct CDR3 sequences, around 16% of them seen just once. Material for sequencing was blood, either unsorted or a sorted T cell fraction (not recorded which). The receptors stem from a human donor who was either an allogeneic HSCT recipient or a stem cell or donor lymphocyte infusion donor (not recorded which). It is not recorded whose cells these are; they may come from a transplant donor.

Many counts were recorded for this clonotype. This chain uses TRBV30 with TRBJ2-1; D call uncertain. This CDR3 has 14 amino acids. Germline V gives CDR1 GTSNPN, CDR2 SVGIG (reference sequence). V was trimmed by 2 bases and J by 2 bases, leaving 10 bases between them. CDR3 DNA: TGTGCCTGGAGTCCAGCGCTCCCCTACAATGAGCAGTTCTTC. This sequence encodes CAWSPALPYNEQFF.

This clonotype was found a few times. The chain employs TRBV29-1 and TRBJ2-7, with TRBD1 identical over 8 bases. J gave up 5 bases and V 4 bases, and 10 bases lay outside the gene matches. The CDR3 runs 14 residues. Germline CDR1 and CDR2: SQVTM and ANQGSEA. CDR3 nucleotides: TGCAGCGTTGGGTGGACAGGGAGGAGGGACGAGCAGTACTTC. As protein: CSVGWTGRRDEQYF.

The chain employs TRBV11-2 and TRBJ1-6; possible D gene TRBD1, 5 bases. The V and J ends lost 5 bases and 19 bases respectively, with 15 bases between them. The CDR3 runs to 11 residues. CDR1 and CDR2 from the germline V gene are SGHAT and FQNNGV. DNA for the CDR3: TGTGCCAGCAGCCCCGGGGGGAGGGGACACTTT. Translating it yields CASSPGGRGHF.

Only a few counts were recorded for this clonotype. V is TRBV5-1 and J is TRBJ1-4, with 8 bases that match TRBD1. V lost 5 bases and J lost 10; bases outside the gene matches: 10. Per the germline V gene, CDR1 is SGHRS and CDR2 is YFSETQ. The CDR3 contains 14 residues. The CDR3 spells CASSWGRGRGKLFF. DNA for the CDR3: TGCGCCAGCAGTTGGGGCAGGGGGCGAGGAAAACTGTTTTTT.

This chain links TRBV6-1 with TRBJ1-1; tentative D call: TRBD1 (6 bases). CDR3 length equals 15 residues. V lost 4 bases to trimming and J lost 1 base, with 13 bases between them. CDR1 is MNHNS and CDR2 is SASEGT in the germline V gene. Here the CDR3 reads CASSARRGGNTEAFF. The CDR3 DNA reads TGTGCCAGCAGTGCCCGCAGGGGTGGGAACACTGAAGCTTTCTTT.

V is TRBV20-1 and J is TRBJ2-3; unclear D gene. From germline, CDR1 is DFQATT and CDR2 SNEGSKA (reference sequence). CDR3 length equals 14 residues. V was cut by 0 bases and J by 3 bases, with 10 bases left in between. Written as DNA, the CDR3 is TGCAGTGCTAGAGATGCAGGCACTACAGATACGCAGTATTTT. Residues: CSARDAGTTDTQYF.

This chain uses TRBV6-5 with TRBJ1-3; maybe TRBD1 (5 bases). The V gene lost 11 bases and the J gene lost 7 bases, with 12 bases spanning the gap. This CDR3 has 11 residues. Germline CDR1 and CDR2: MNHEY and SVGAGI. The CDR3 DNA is TGTGCCTCTAGGGGTGGGAACACCATATATTTT. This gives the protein CASRGGNTIYF.

CDR3 DNA: TGTGCCAGCAGCCCCTCCGGGACAGTAAACACTGAAGCTTTCTTT. The encoded protein is CASSPSGTVNTEAFF. This chain joins TRBV7-2 and TRBJ1-1; 7 nucleotides match TRBD1. V was pared by 5 bases and J by 2 bases, with 8 bases of the junction left unmatched. This CDR3 has 15 residues. Germline CDR1 reads SGHTA; CDR2 reads FQGNSA.

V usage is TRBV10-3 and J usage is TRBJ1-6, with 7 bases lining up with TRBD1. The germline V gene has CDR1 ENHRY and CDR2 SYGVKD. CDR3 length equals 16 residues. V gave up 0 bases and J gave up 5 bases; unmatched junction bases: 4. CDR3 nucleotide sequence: TGTGCCATCAGTGAGTCAATGACAGGGAATAATTCACCCCTCCACTTT. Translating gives CAISESMTGNNSPLHF.

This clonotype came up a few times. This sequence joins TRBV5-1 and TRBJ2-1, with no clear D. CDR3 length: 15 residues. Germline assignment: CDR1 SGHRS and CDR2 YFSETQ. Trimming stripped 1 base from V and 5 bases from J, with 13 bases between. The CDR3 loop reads CASSLFPPADNEQFF. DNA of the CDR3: TGCGCCAGCAGCTTGTTCCCCCCGGCAGACAATGAGCAGTTCTTC.

CDR3 region: CASSRTGEKLFF. The CDR3 DNA reads as TGTGCCAGCAGTCGCACAGGGGAAAAACTGTTTTTT. The rearrangement uses TRBV2 and TRBJ1-4; D perhaps matches TRBD1 (6 bases). V lost 5 bases and J lost 8, with 9 bases in between. CDR3 size: 12 residues. Germline V gene sequence: CDR1 SNHLY, CDR2 FYNNEI.

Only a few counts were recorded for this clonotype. CDR3 DNA: TGTGCCAGCAGCACCAGGGGAAGACATAATGAAAAACTGTTTTTT. It specifies CASSTRGRHNEKLFF. The chain links TRBV7-2 to TRBJ1-4, with D perhaps TRBD1 (6 bases). Germline V gene sequence: CDR1 SGHTA, CDR2 FQGNSA. The V end lost 5 bases, the J end lost 4 bases, and 14 bases lay between the germline ends. The CDR3 runs 15 residues.

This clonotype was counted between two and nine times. The CDR3 DNA is TGTGCCAGCAGCCCAGAGGCAGGGGGCGGTCAGCCCCAGCATTTT. It codes for CASSPEAGGGQPQHF. The V call is TRBV7-8, the J call TRBJ1-5, with TRBD1 matching 8 bases. Germline trimming cut 5 bases from V and 6 bases from J; bases unmatched to any gene: 9. The germline CDR1 and CDR2 sequences are SGHVS and FQNEAQ. The CDR3 runs 15 residues.

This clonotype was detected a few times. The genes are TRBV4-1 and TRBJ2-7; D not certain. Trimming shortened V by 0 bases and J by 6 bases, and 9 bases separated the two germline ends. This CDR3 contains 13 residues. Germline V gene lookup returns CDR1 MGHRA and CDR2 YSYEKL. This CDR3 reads CASSQDIAVEQYF. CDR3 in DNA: TGCGCCAGCAGCCAAGATATCGCGGTCGAGCAGTACTTC.

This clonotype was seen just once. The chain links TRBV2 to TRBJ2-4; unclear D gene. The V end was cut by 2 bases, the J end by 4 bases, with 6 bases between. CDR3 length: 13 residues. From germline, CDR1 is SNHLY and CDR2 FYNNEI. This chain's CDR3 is CASSEHRKNIQYF. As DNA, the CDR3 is TGTGCCAGCAGTGAACATAGAAAAAACATTCAGTACTTC.

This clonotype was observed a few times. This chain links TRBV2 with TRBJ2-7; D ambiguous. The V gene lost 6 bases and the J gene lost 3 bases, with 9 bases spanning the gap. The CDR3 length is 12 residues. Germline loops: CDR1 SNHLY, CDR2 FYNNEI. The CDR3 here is CASRPDIYEQYF. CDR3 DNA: TGTGCCAGCAGACCCGACATCTACGAGCAGTACTTC.

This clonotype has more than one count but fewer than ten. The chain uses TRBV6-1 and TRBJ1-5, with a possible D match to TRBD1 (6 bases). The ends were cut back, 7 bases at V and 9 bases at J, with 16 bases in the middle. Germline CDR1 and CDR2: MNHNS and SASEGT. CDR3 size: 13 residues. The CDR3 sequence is CASIGTPRGPQHF. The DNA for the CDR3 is TGTGCCAGCATCGGGACACCTCGCGGGCCCCAGCATTTT.

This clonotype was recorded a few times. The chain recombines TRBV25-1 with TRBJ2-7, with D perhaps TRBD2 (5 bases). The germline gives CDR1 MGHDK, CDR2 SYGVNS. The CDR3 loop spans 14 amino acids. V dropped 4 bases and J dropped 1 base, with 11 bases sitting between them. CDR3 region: CASSGGLGSYEQYF. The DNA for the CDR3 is TGTGCCAGCAGTGGAGGGCTGGGGTCCTACGAGCAGTACTTC.

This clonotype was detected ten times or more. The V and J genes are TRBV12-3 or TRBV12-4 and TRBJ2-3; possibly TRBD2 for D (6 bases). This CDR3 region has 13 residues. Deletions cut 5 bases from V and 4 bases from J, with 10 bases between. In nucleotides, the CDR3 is TGTGCCAGCAGTCCCTGGGGGGCAGATACGCAGTATTTT. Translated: CASSPWGADTQYF.